The 26 T cell receptor beta chains below were found in one sample sequenced in a study of T-cell reconstitution after alpha-beta-depleted transplantation in children. Preparation of the TCRbeta library was carried out with unique molecular identifiers. TCRdb fed the PCR reads into MiXCR, producing one record per CDR3 protein. Among about 540,000 distinct CDR3 sequences listed, about 17% were seen once. Source: PBMCs from the stem cell graft donor, taken from the stem cell graft. Receptor source: a human donor who donated a stem cell graft to a child with acute lymphoblastic leukemia.

This clonotype was recorded a few times. This rearrangement joins TRBV6-1 to TRBJ2-5, with 13 nucleotides matching TRBD2. The CDR3 runs 15 residues. The germline V gene has CDR1 MNHNS and CDR2 SASEGT. V dropped 5 bases and J dropped 4; count of bases not matched to a gene: 4. Written as DNA, the CDR3 is TGTGCCAGCAGTCGACTAGCGGGAGGAGGAGAGACCCAGTACTTC. Amino acid sequence: CASSRLAGGGETQYF.

V gene TRBV2 combines with J gene TRBJ1-1, with D perhaps TRBD1 (5 bases). The V gene's germline CDR1 is SNHLY and CDR2 FYNNEI. With 6 bases removed from V and 1 base from J, the gap between germline ends came to 9 bases. This CDR3 comprises 13 residues. Written as DNA, the CDR3 is TGTGCCAGCAGAGGGGATTCGAACACTGAAGCTTTCTTT. Encoded protein: CASRGDSNTEAFF.

The chain uses TRBV20-1 and TRBJ2-3, with D tentatively TRBD2 (6 bases). The CDR3 sequence is 14 residues long. Per the germline V gene, CDR1 is DFQATT and CDR2 is SNEGSKA (reference sequence). The V gene lost 4 bases and the J gene lost 4 bases, with 15 bases spanning the gap. CDR3 DNA sequence: TGCAGTGCTACAGGGACTCCGGACTCAGATACGCAGTATTTT. Translating it yields CSATGTPDSDTQYF.

J is TRBJ2-4 and V is TRBV21-1. TRBV21-1 is a recognized pseudogene. This CDR3 contains 16 residues. Here the CDR3 reads CASSKEGAKAKNIQYF. CDR3 DNA sequence: TGTGCCAGCAGCAAAGAAGGGGCTAAGGCCAAAAACATTCAGTACTTC.

This chain joins TRBV7-3 and TRBJ2-7; D could derive from TRBD1 or TRBD2 (5 bases each). Looked up from germline, CDR1 is SGHTA and CDR2 is FQGTGA. The CDR3 covers 13 residues. V was cut by 5 bases and J by 5 bases, with 13 bases left in between. The CDR3 here is CASSTGPADEQYF. CDR3 DNA sequence: TGTGCCAGCAGCACGGGACCGGCGGACGAGCAGTACTTC.

J is TRBJ2-7 and V is TRBV5-1, with 10 bases fitting TRBD2. The trim removed 0 bases at V and 6 bases at J, leaving 6 bases unmatched. This CDR3 has 15 amino acids. The germline CDR1 and CDR2 sequences are SGHRS and YFSETQ. As DNA, the CDR3 is TGCGCCAGCAGCTTGGGAGCGGGAGGGCCGCGCGAGCAGTACTTC. It translates to CASSLGAGGPREQYF. The variable domain in full, completed from reference TRBV5-1 and TRBJ2-7, reads KAGVTQTPRYLIKTRGQQVTLSCSPISGHRSVSWYQQTPGQGLQFLFEYFSETQRNKGNFPGRFSGRQFSNSRSEMNVSTLELGDSALYLCASSLGAGGPREQYFGPGTRLTVT.

The chain links TRBV7-8 to TRBJ1-2; D is unresolved. V was clipped by 5 bases and J by 3 bases, with 22 bases between them. Germline-derived CDR1 and CDR2 are SGHVS and FQNEAQ. The CDR3 has 17 amino acids. The CDR3: CASSVRESGKNYYGYTF. The CDR3 DNA is TGTGCCAGCAGCGTCAGAGAATCGGGGAAAAACTACTATGGCTACACCTTC. Based on the CDR3 plus reference TRBV7-8 and TRBJ1-2, the full variable domain is GAGVSQSPRYKVAKRGQDVALRCDPISGHVSLFWYQQALGQGPEFLTYFQNEAQLDKSGLPSDRFFAERPEGSVSTLKIQRTQQEDSAVYLCASSVRESGKNYYGYTFGSGTRLTVV.

The rearrangement uses TRBV6-6 and TRBJ1-1; D not certain. The CDR3 has 13 residues. V was trimmed by 2 bases and J by 7 bases, leaving 11 bases between them. The germline CDR1 and CDR2 sequences are MNHNY and SVGAGI (reference sequence). The CDR3 reads CASSYLGPGEAFF. The CDR3 nucleotides are TGTGCCAGCAGTTACCTCGGACCTGGTGAAGCTTTCTTT.

This chain joins TRBV20-1 and TRBJ2-4; D uncertain. The CDR3 has 15 amino acids. Germline CDR1 is DFQATT and CDR2 is SNEGSKA (reference sequence). Trimming pared 3 bases from V and 1 base from J, leaving 13 bases between. Written as DNA, the CDR3 is TGCAGTGCTAGGGACCCAGCTCTGGCCAAAAACATTCAGTACTTC. Protein product: CSARDPALAKNIQYF.

V and J are TRBV5-1 and TRBJ2-1; TRBD2 aligns across 10 bases. Germline values: CDR1 SGHRS, CDR2 YFSETQ. Trimming cost V 0 bases and J 6 bases; bases outside gene matches: 3. The CDR3 spans 15 residues. As DNA, the CDR3 is TGCGCCAGCAGCTTGGGGGTAGCGGGAGGCAATGAGCAGTTCTTC. This encodes CASSLGVAGGNEQFF.

The chain couples TRBV7-9 to TRBJ2-3; D possibly corresponds to TRBD2 (6 bases). Trimming took 5 bases from V and 2 from J, leaving 17 bases between them. The CDR3 is 16 amino acids. Germline V gives CDR1 SEHNR, CDR2 FQNEAQ (reference sequence). CDR3 amino acids: CASSTLSGLYTDTQYF. The CDR3 region has the DNA TGTGCCAGCAGCACACTATCGGGACTCTACACAGATACGCAGTATTTT.

Only a few counts were recorded for this clonotype. V usage is TRBV20-1 and J usage is TRBJ2-3; D unclear. The CDR3 consists of 14 residues. Trimming pared 3 bases from V and 2 bases from J, leaving 12 bases between. CDR1 is DFQATT, CDR2 SNEGSKA, per germline (reference sequence). The CDR3 DNA is TGCAGTGCTAGGGAGCGACCCAACACAGATACGCAGTATTTT. Amino acid sequence: CSARERPNTDTQYF.

This clonotype appeared a few times. The rearrangement joins TRBV19 to TRBJ1-2; TRBD1 matches 8 bases. Germline CDR1 reads LNHDA; CDR2 reads SQIVND (reference sequence). The CDR3 totals 14 residues. J gave up 8 bases and V 6 bases, and 11 bases lay outside the gene matches. The CDR3 reads CASSLQRGTGGYTF. CDR3 nucleotide sequence: TGTGCCAGTAGCCTCCAGCGAGGGACAGGAGGCTACACCTTC.

This clonotype was counted only a few times. The V gene is TRBV20-1, the J gene TRBJ2-5; TRBD1 aligns across 7 bases. Looked up from germline, CDR1 is DFQATT and CDR2 is SNEGSKA (reference sequence). V shed 5 bases, J shed 0 bases, and the junction held 6 bases outside the gene matches. The CDR3 contains 14 residues. CDR3: CSAWDRKYQETQYF. The CDR3 coding sequence is TGCAGTGCTTGGGACAGAAAGTACCAAGAGACCCAGTACTTC.

V gene TRBV5-1 combines with J gene TRBJ1-4; no firm D call. This CDR3 is 13 amino acids long. V lost 2 bases and J lost 6, with 8 bases in between. Germline V gene sequence: CDR1 SGHRS, CDR2 YFSETQ. In DNA, the CDR3 is TGCGCCAGCAGCTTTCAGACGGATGAAAAACTGTTTTTT. Translated: CASSFQTDEKLFF.

The chain uses TRBV4-1 and TRBJ2-1; perhaps TRBD2 as D (6 bases). The CDR3 totals 15 residues. Trimming took off 1 base at V and 7 bases at J, with 14 bases between the two ends. Germline CDR1 reads MGHRA; CDR2 reads YSYEKL. CDR3 DNA: TGCGCCAGCAGCCAAGTAGCGGTGCTCTCGAATGAGCAGTTCTTC. Translating it yields CASSQVAVLSNEQFF.

The chain joins TRBV5-1 to TRBJ2-5; TRBD1 is a possible D gene (7 bases). V lost 2 bases to trimming and J lost 2 bases, with 16 bases between them. The germline V gene has CDR1 SGHRS and CDR2 YFSETQ. This CDR3 contains 16 residues. The CDR3 loop reads CASSFRRGVRQETQYF. The DNA for the CDR3 is TGCGCCAGCAGCTTCCGCAGGGGGGTTCGGCAAGAGACCCAGTACTTC.

This clonotype was detected a few times. CDR3 in DNA: TGTGCCATCAGGGGACGAGGGGTTGAAGCTTTCTTT. Encoded protein: CAIRGRGVEAFF. The chain couples TRBV10-3 to TRBJ1-1; possibly TRBD1 for D (5 bases). Germline V lookup: CDR1 ENHRY, CDR2 SYGVKD. Trimming took 6 bases from V and 7 from J, leaving 12 bases between them. The length of the CDR3 is 12 residues.

The chain's CDR3 is CAIRRTDLVNEQYF. The DNA for the CDR3 is TGTGCCATCAGGAGGACGGATCTCGTGAACGAGCAGTACTTC. The V call is TRBV10-3, the J call TRBJ2-7; D unresolved. Trimming removed 6 bases at V and 5 bases at J, with 17 bases between. There are 14 residues in the CDR3. CDR1 is ENHRY and CDR2 is SYGVKD in the germline V gene.

V is TRBV7-6 and J is TRBJ2-1, with 11 bases matching TRBD2. The CDR3 runs 17 residues. CDR1 SGHVS and CDR2 FNYEAQ come from the germline V gene. The trim removed 6 bases at V and 0 bases at J, leaving 7 bases unmatched. CDR3 loop: CASRKGLAGSSYNEQFF. The CDR3 coding sequence is TGTGCCAGCAGGAAAGGACTAGCGGGTTCCTCCTACAATGAGCAGTTCTTC.

The gene calls are TRBV20-1 and TRBJ2-5; TRBD1 agrees at 8 bases. J gave up 7 bases and V 5 bases, and 12 bases lay outside the gene matches. Germline V CDR1 and CDR2: DFQATT, SNEGSKA (reference sequence). There are 14 residues in the CDR3. The chain's CDR3 is CSAPRDRGLGTQYF. CDR3 DNA sequence: TGCAGTGCTCCAAGAGACAGGGGTCTGGGGACCCAGTACTTC.

The CDR3 region has the DNA TGTGCCAGCAGGGGCGACCACTCCTACGAGCAGTACTTC. Translation gives CASRGDHSYEQYF. The chain has TRBV18 and TRBJ2-7, with D maybe TRBD1 (5 bases). Looked up from germline, CDR1 is KGHSH and CDR2 is LQKENI. Trimming cost V 8 bases and J 0 bases, with 11 bases left between them. CDR3 length equals 13 residues.

CDR3 loop: CASSLPGLAFDEQYF. In DNA, the CDR3 is TGCGCCAGCAGCTTACCGGGACTAGCTTTCGACGAGCAGTACTTC. The chain employs TRBV5-1 and TRBJ2-7; 9 bases map to TRBD2. V trimming: 2 bases; J trimming: 5 bases; junction bases outside the gene matches: 8. The CDR3 is made up of 15 amino acids. CDR1 is SGHRS, CDR2 YFSETQ, per germline.

The V call is TRBV7-9, the J call TRBJ2-2; D is unclear. Germline-derived CDR1 and CDR2 are SEHNR and FQNEAQ (reference sequence). The CDR3 covers 16 residues. V was cut by 3 bases and J by 3 bases, with 14 bases left in between. The CDR3 nucleotides read TGTGCCAGCAGCTTGGGCCTACTACGGGACACCGGGGAGCTGTTTTTT. This translates into CASSLGLLRDTGELFF.

V usage is TRBV14 and J usage is TRBJ2-7, with D possibly matching TRBD1 (5 bases). In germline, CDR1 is SGHDN, CDR2 FVKESK. The length of the CDR3 is 12 residues. The V end lost 3 bases, the J end lost 6 bases, and 9 bases lay between the germline ends. The CDR3, as DNA: TGTGCCAGCAGCCACCAAAGGGGCGAGCAGTACTTC. Protein product: CASSHQRGEQYF.

J is TRBJ2-7 and V is TRBV20-1; 7 positions match TRBD2. CDR3 length equals 14 residues. The junction had 7 bases not matched to a gene; V was cut back by 3 bases and J by 2 bases. Per the germline V gene, CDR1 is DFQATT and CDR2 is SNEGSKA (reference sequence). CDR3 in amino acids: CSASRLAHTYEQYF. Written as DNA, the CDR3 is TGCAGTGCTAGCCGACTAGCTCACACCTACGAGCAGTACTTC.